This T cell receptor (beta chain) came from a study of T cell changes during pregnancy in multiple sclerosis. The count of this clone is one. Sequenced by immunoSEQ multiplex PCR; TCRdb stores in-frame clones only, minus some. The sample has approximately 40,000 clones, over 70% seen once. The origin of this receptor is a female donor in good health, enrolled as a control in a pregnancy study. The starting material was peripheral blood, obtained in the first trimester of pregnancy.

The CDR3 bases are TGCGCCAGCAGAACTGGACAGGGGTGGACTAATGAAAAACTGTTTTTT. It specifies CASRTGQGWTNEKLFF. J is TRBJ1-4 and V is TRBV5-1; 9 bases line up with TRBD1. V shed 5 bases and J 2 bases; nucleotides not matched to a gene: 7. The CDR3 covers 16 residues. Germline CDR1 and CDR2: SGHRS and YFSETQ.